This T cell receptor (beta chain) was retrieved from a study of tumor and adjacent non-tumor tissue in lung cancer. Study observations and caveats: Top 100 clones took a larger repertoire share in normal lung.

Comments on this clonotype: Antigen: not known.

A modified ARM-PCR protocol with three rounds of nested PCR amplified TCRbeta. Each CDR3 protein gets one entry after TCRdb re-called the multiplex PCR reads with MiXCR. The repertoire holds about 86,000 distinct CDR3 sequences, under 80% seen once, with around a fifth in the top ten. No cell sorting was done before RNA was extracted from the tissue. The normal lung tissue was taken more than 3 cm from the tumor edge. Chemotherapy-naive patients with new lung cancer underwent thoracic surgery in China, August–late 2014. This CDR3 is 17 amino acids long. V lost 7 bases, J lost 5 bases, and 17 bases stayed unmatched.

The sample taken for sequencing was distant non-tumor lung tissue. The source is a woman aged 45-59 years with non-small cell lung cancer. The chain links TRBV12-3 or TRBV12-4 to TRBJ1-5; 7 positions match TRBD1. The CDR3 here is CASNSGGQRSGYQPQHF. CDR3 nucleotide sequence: TGTGCCAGCAATTCGGGGGGACAGAGGAGCGGTTATCAGCCCCAGCATTTT.